Below are 26 T cell receptor beta chains sequenced from a single sample in a study of memory CD4+ T cells and cytomegalovirus serostatus. TCRdb's copy holds only in-frame clones and misses some; the assay was immunoSEQ multiplex PCR. Of about 92,000 clones in the sample, 80% were seen once. Single viable CD3+CD4+CD8-CD45RO+ cells were sorted as the memory CD4+ T cells. The sequencing sample was made of memory CD4+ T cells from blood. The source is an adult in good health and CMV-seropositive.

V and J are TRBV11-3 and TRBJ2-6, with D unclear. CDR1 and CDR2 (germline): SGHNT, YENEEA. CDR3 length: 15 amino acids. Trimming stripped 5 bases from V and 3 bases from J, with 11 bases between. CDR3: CASSLTASGANVLTF. CDR3 DNA sequence: TGTGCCAGCAGCCTAACAGCAAGTGGGGCCAACGTCCTGACTTTC. The whole variable domain, remainder taken from reference TRBV11-3 and TRBJ2-6, is EAGVVQSPRYKIIEKKQPVAFWCNPISGHNTLYWYLQNLGQGPELLIRYENEEAVDDSQLPKDRFSAERLKGVDSTLKIQPAELGDSAVYLCASSLTASGANVLTFGAGSRLTVL.

This clone was seen just once. The chain employs TRBV6-6 and TRBJ2-1, with D uncertain. Germline-derived CDR1 and CDR2 are MNHNY and SVGAGI (reference sequence). The V gene lost 6 bases and the J gene lost 3 bases, with 12 bases spanning the gap. CDR3 length: 14 amino acids. The DNA for the CDR3 is TGTGCCAGCAGAGACTCGGAAGACTACAATGAGCAGTTCTTC. Its protein product is CASRDSEDYNEQFF.

The DNA for the CDR3 is TGTGCCATTGGGACTAGCGGGAGCGCGAGCTCCTACAATGAGCAGTTCTTC. Protein sequence: CAIGTSGSASSYNEQFF. The chain links TRBV19 to TRBJ2-1, with 14 nucleotides matching TRBD2. V shed 10 bases, J shed 0 bases, and the junction held 8 bases outside the gene matches. The CDR3 runs 17 residues. Germline lookup yields CDR1 LNHDA and CDR2 SQIVND (reference sequence).

J is TRBJ2-5 and V is TRBV5-1; 7 bases are a match to TRBD1. The CDR3 has 15 residues. Germline values: CDR1 SGHRS, CDR2 YFSETQ. Unmatched junction bases numbered 6, after V lost 1 base and J lost 3 bases. CDR3 DNA: TGCGCCAGCAGCTTGACAGGGGTGTCAGAAGAGACCCAGTACTTC. This codes for CASSLTGVSEETQYF.

The chain has TRBV5-6 and TRBJ2-4; 7 positions agree with TRBD1. Germline lookup yields CDR1 SGHDT and CDR2 YYEEEE. After removal of 2 bases from V and 4 bases from J, the junction contained 3 bases not matched to a gene. The CDR3 is 14 amino acids. The CDR3 nucleotides read TGTGCCAGCAGCTTCCCGGGACAGAAAAACATTCAGTACTTC. The encoded protein is CASSFPGQKNIQYF.

The rearrangement links TRBV5-1 to TRBJ2-7; 8 nucleotides match TRBD2. Germline-derived CDR1 and CDR2 are SGHRS and YFSETQ. The CDR3 extends over 20 amino acids. Trimming took 4 bases from V and 1 from J; bases not matched to a gene: 22. The CDR3 region is CASSAPSSTSGSSYSYEQYF. The CDR3 DNA is TGCGCCAGCAGCGCTCCCTCCTCAACTAGCGGCAGCTCCTATTCCTACGAGCAGTACTTC.

The chain joins TRBV4-2 to TRBJ2-3, with D possibly TRBD2 on 7 matching bases. CDR3 length: 18 residues. Looked up from germline, CDR1 is LGHNA and CDR2 is YNFKEQ. Between the trimmed V and J ends, which lost 0 bases and 3 bases, there was a span of 19 bases. The DNA of the CDR3 is TGTGCCAGCAGCCAAGACTGGACGGGGGGCGGGGGTACAGATACGCAGTATTTT. This encodes CASSQDWTGGGGTDTQYF.

The chain links TRBV5-1 to TRBJ2-1; D uncertain. Germline CDR1 reads SGHRS; CDR2 reads YFSETQ. The CDR3 sequence is 14 residues long. V lost 4 bases and J lost 0, with 8 bases in between. CDR3 protein: CASSPAGSYNEQFF. The DNA of the CDR3 is TGCGCCAGCAGCCCCGCAGGCTCCTACAATGAGCAGTTCTTC.

This clone has only one observation. The gene calls are TRBV6-4 and TRBJ2-3; a weak D match, TRBD1 (6 bases). The CDR3 runs 17 residues. The V gene lost 4 bases and the J gene lost 0 bases, with 17 bases spanning the gap. Germline V CDR1 and CDR2: MRHNA, SNTAGT. This CDR3 is CASSGAWTATSTDTQYF. CDR3 DNA: TGTGCCAGCAGTGGGGCCTGGACAGCCACTAGCACAGATACGCAGTATTTT.

V and J are TRBV6-1 and TRBJ2-3; 8 positions match TRBD2. The CDR3 is 15 amino acids. Per the germline V gene, CDR1 is MNHNS and CDR2 is SASEGT. Trimming cost V 1 base and J 5 bases; bases outside gene matches: 5. The CDR3 DNA is TGTGCCAGCAGTGAAGGTAGCGGGGTGGTAGATACGCAGTATTTT. Amino acid sequence: CASSEGSGVVDTQYF.

This clone ranks as medium-sized (0.01 to 0.1%). The chain uses TRBV14 and TRBJ2-1, with 10 bases matching TRBD2. The V gene's germline CDR1 is SGHDN and CDR2 FVKESK. V trimming: 3 bases; J trimming: 4 bases; junction bases outside the gene matches: 3. The CDR3 totals 15 residues. Written as DNA, the CDR3 is TGTGCCAGCAGCCACCCTAGCGGGAGTTACAATGAGCAGTTCTTC. It yields the protein CASSHPSGSYNEQFF.

V gene TRBV7-8 combines with J gene TRBJ1-2; D is uncertain. The V end was cut by 1 base, the J end by 4 bases, with 10 bases between. CDR1 and CDR2 (germline): SGHVS, FQNEAQ. This CDR3 has 14 amino acids. The CDR3 DNA sequence: TGTGCCAGCAGCTTAGGATACAACCTCTATGGCTACACCTTC. It is translated as CASSLGYNLYGYTF. The variable domain in full, completed from reference TRBV7-8 and TRBJ1-2, reads GAGVSQSPRYKVAKRGQDVALRCDPISGHVSLFWYQQALGQGPEFLTYFQNEAQLDKSGLPSDRFFAERPEGSVSTLKIQRTQQEDSAVYLCASSLGYNLYGYTFGSGTRLTVV.

This clone was found many times. The rearrangement joins TRBV4-2 to TRBJ2-7, with 10 bases identical to TRBD1. V trimming: 7 bases; J trimming: 3 bases; junction bases outside the gene matches: 3. CDR1 and CDR2 (germline): LGHNA, YNFKEQ. The CDR3 has 13 amino acids. The CDR3 protein is CASNRDRGYEQYF. DNA of the CDR3: TGTGCCAGCAACCGGGACAGGGGCTACGAGCAGTACTTC.

The chain employs TRBV9 and TRBJ2-5; TRBD1 matches at 8 bases. Trimming removed 4 bases from V and 2 bases from J; junction bases left unmatched: 4. There are 14 residues in the CDR3. Germline-derived CDR1 and CDR2 are SGDLS and YYNGEE. The CDR3 spells CASSPRTGQETQYF. CDR3 sequence (DNA): TGTGCCAGCAGCCCACGGACAGGGCAAGAGACCCAGTACTTC. Looking up the rest from reference TRBV9 and TRBJ2-5 gives the full variable domain: DSGVTQTPKHLITATGQRVTLRCSPRSGDLSVYWYQQSLDQGLQFLIQYYNGEERAKGNILERFSAQQFPDLHSELNLSSLELGDSALYFCASSPRTGQETQYFGPGTRLLVL.

The chain links TRBV6-5 to TRBJ1-6; D unclear. The CDR3 contains 13 residues. Per the germline V gene, CDR1 is MNHEY and CDR2 is SVGAGI. V lost 6 bases to trimming and J lost 8 bases, with 11 bases between them. CDR3 DNA sequence: TGTGCCAGCAGCGACGCCAGATATTCACCCCTCCACTTT. Its protein product is CASSDARYSPLHF.

This rearrangement joins TRBV7-9 to TRBJ2-7; D tentatively reads TRBD1 or TRBD2 (5 bases each). V dropped 1 base and J dropped 5 bases, with 9 bases sitting between them. Germline V CDR1 and CDR2: SEHNR, FQNEAQ (reference sequence). This CDR3 has 13 amino acids. CDR3 bases: TGTGCCAGCAGCTTAGGGGGGTGGGACGAGCAGTACTTC. Residues: CASSLGGWDEQYF.

The chain couples TRBV6-6 to TRBJ1-3; D might be TRBD1 (6 bases). CDR1 and CDR2 (germline): MNHNY, SVGAGI (reference sequence). CDR3 size: 16 residues. The V end lost 6 bases, the J end lost 0 bases, and 15 bases lay between the germline ends. The CDR3 sequence is CASRPLQGYSGNTIYF. The CDR3 region has the DNA TGTGCCAGCAGACCCTTACAGGGATACTCTGGAAACACCATATATTTT.

The chain combines TRBV28 with TRBJ1-1; a possible D gene is TRBD1 (6 bases). CDR3 length: 15 residues. Trimming shortened V by 6 bases and J by 2 bases, and 16 bases separated the two germline ends. Germline V gene lookup returns CDR1 MDHEN and CDR2 SYDVKM. CDR3 nucleotide sequence: TGTGCCAGCAGCTTTCAGGGGAAGGGAAACACTGAAGCTTTCTTT. Translating gives CASSFQGKGNTEAFF.

The chain couples TRBV7-2 to TRBJ2-7; 9 nucleotides align to TRBD2. Germline lookup yields CDR1 SGHTA and CDR2 FQGNSA. The ends lost 3 bases at V and 3 bases at J; junction bases unmatched: 3. The CDR3 contains 14 residues. CDR3 nucleotides: TGTGCCAGCAGCTTTAGCGGGAGTTTCTACGAGCAGTACTTC. Its protein is CASSFSGSFYEQYF.

The chain uses TRBV4-2 and TRBJ2-2; D is uncertain. The CDR3 has 14 amino acids. Trimming shortened V by 1 base and J by 6 bases, and 9 bases separated the two germline ends. Per germline, CDR1 LGHNA and CDR2 YNFKEQ. The CDR3 coding sequence is TGTGCCAGCAGCCAAGGTTGGAAGGCCGGGGAGCTGTTTTTT. Its translation is CASSQGWKAGELFF.

This chain joins TRBV5-6 and TRBJ1-1; no clear D gene. The V and J ends lost 4 bases and 0 bases respectively, with 13 bases between them. This CDR3 is 15 amino acids long. Germline values: CDR1 SGHDT, CDR2 YYEEEE. CDR3 loop: CASSQKAKLNTEAFF. CDR3 DNA sequence: TGTGCCAGCAGCCAAAAGGCGAAGCTGAACACTGAAGCTTTCTTT.

This chain connects TRBV5-1 to TRBJ1-2, with 7 bases identical to TRBD1. Losses at the gene ends were 4 bases for V and 4 bases for J; bases not matched to a gene: 7. Looked up from germline, CDR1 is SGHRS and CDR2 is YFSETQ. The CDR3 has 14 amino acids. CDR3 sequence: CASSAPGQPYGYTF. In DNA form, the CDR3 reads TGCGCCAGCAGCGCCCCGGGACAGCCCTATGGCTACACCTTC.

The genes are TRBV5-1 and TRBJ2-1; 11 bases map to TRBD2. This CDR3 region has 15 residues. In germline, CDR1 is SGHRS, CDR2 YFSETQ. With V trimmed by 5 bases and J by 6 bases, 7 bases remained unmatched. CDR3: CASRILGTSGNEQFF. CDR3 DNA sequence: TGCGCCAGCAGGATCTTGGGGACTAGCGGCAATGAGCAGTTCTTC.

This chain connects TRBV30 to TRBJ2-2; D uncertain. V gave up 3 bases and J gave up 0 bases, with 8 bases separating them. This CDR3 spans 14 amino acids. Germline lookup yields CDR1 GTSNPN and CDR2 SVGIG (reference sequence). The CDR3 DNA follows: TGTGCCTGGAGGAGCAGATCGAACACCGGGGAGCTGTTTTTT. This encodes CAWRSRSNTGELFF. The full variable domain, in which reference TRBV30 and TRBJ2-2 provide the parts outside the CDR3, is SQTIHQWPATLVQPVGSPLSLECTVEGTSNPNLYWYRQAAGRGLQLLFYSVGIGQISSEVPQNLSASRPQDRQFILSSKKLLLSDSGFYLCAWRSRSNTGELFFGEGSRLTVL.

The rearrangement joins TRBV28 to TRBJ2-5; D gene ambiguous. The CDR3 runs to 13 residues. Trimming shortened V by 6 bases and J by 2 bases, and 10 bases separated the two germline ends. Germline values: CDR1 MDHEN, CDR2 SYDVKM. CDR3 coding DNA: TGTGCCAGCAGCACCTTGATACAAGAGACCCAGTACTTC. Translating it yields CASSTLIQETQYF.

V usage is TRBV6-6 and J usage is TRBJ1-2; 7 positions match TRBD1. Germline V gene data show CDR1 as MNHNY and CDR2 as SVGAGI (reference sequence). This CDR3 region has 15 residues. After removal of 5 bases from V and 8 bases from J, the junction contained 14 bases not matched to a gene. CDR3 nucleotides: TGTGCCAGCAGTACCATGACGCGACAGGGATCGGGCTACACCTTC. The encoded protein is CASSTMTRQGSGYTF.